This T cell receptor (beta chain) was obtained from a study of cytomegalovirus exposure and HLA in healthy donors. On the study more broadly: Of all 400 or so donors who were genotyped, roughly 81% belonged to the Caucasian-associated ancestry cluster. Findings of the study overall: In vitro checks showed that a few CMV-associated chains really do target CMV antigens. The authors enumerated 180 or so TCR beta chains as linked to cytomegalovirus. Accurate prediction of most subjects' HLA-A and HLA-B alleles from TCR beta sequences was reported.

Turning to this clone: Antigen unknown.

This CDR3 comprises 13 residues. The germline gives CDR1 MNHNS, CDR2 SASEGT. V gave up 3 bases and J gave up 3 bases, with 7 bases separating them. In the PCR, 60 Vbeta and 13 Jbeta primers were used. Produced via immunoSEQ multiplex PCR; TCRdb's table is partial and in-frame only. The sample holds 250,000 to 350,000 clones; 86% are singletons and the top ten take 4%. Sequenced material: PBMCs. The genes are TRBV6-1 and TRBJ2-3; no clear D. This TCR was recovered from a man aged 35-49 years in good health and CMV-seropositive. This CDR3 reads CASSDYLTDTQYF. In DNA, the CDR3 is TGTGCCAGCAGTGACTACTTGACAGATACGCAGTATTTT.